This T cell receptor (beta chain) stems from a study of immune characterization of retroperitoneal liposarcoma. V dropped 5 bases and J dropped 2; count of bases not matched to a gene: 8. The CDR3 sequence is 16 residues long. Germline-derived CDR1 and CDR2 are SGHVS and FQNEAQ. One entry per CDR3 protein, called by TCRdb with MiXCR from the PCR reads. This table has some 7,900 distinct CDR3 sequences, around 42% appearing once. The rearrangement uses TRBV7-8 and TRBJ2-1; 8 nucleotides agree with TRBD2. The material sequenced was tumor tissue. The receptor's source is a male donor with retroperitoneal liposarcoma. The chain's CDR3 is CASSVASGLAYNEQFF. The DNA for the CDR3 is TGTGCCAGCAGCGTCGCTAGCGGGTTGGCCTACAATGAGCAGTTCTTC.